Each of the 26 T cell receptor beta chains below was sequenced from the same sample in a study of blood T cell repertoires in COVID-19. Generated by immunoSEQ multiplex PCR, the TCRdb table keeps only in-frame clones and is missing some. The table has about 110,000 clones, approximately 88% seen once. The sample taken for sequencing was peripheral blood. Every receptor here comes from a woman aged 70-85 years with acute or convalescent COVID-19.

This rearrangement joins TRBV2 to TRBJ1-1; D is possibly TRBD1 (6 bases). The CDR3 runs to 15 residues. Germline V lookup: CDR1 SNHLY, CDR2 FYNNEI. Between the trimmed V and J ends, which lost 2 bases and 4 bases, there was a span of 14 bases. The CDR3 loop is CASSELWGRITEAFF. In DNA, the CDR3 is TGTGCCAGCAGTGAATTATGGGGGCGCATCACTGAAGCTTTCTTT.

This chain connects TRBV7-2 to TRBJ2-7; 14 bases map to TRBD2. Germline CDR1 and CDR2: SGHTA and FQGNSA. Trimming took 4 bases from V and 7 from J; bases not matched to a gene: 6. The CDR3 is 15 amino acids. CDR3 in DNA: TGTGCCAGCAGCTCAACGGGACTAGCGGGAGAAGAGCAGTACTTC. Translation: CASSSTGLAGEEQYF. Based on the CDR3 plus reference TRBV7-2 and TRBJ2-7, the full variable domain is GAGVSQSPSNKVTEKGKDVELRCDPISGHTALYWYRQSLGQGLEFLIYFQGNSAPDKSGLPSDRFSAERTGGSVSTLTIQRTQQEDSAVYLCASSSTGLAGEEQYFGPGTRLTVT.

The gene calls are TRBV9 and TRBJ2-5, with 7 positions matching TRBD1. Per the germline V gene, CDR1 is SGDLS and CDR2 is YYNGEE. CDR3 length: 15 amino acids. Trimming took 3 bases from V and 2 from J; bases not matched to a gene: 7. CDR3 amino acids: CASSGRTGAQETQYF. Written as DNA, the CDR3 is TGTGCCAGCAGCGGTAGGACAGGCGCTCAAGAGACCCAGTACTTC.

The chain has TRBV7-2 and TRBJ1-4; D is perhaps TRBD1 (5 bases). Germline loops: CDR1 SGHTA, CDR2 FQGNSA. V lost 3 bases and J lost 7, with 12 bases in between. The CDR3 is 14 residues long. CDR3 loop: CASSFQGGSEKLFF. The CDR3 nucleotides are TGTGCCAGCAGCTTCCAGGGAGGAAGTGAAAAACTGTTTTTT. The full variable domain, its missing parts supplied by reference TRBV7-2 and TRBJ1-4, is GAGVSQSPSNKVTEKGKDVELRCDPISGHTALYWYRQSLGQGLEFLIYFQGNSAPDKSGLPSDRFSAERTGGSVSTLTIQRTQQEDSAVYLCASSFQGGSEKLFFGSGTQLSVL.

The chain joins TRBV5-1 to TRBJ1-1; TRBD1 matches at 7 bases. This CDR3 region has 15 residues. V shed 4 bases and J 0 bases; nucleotides not matched to a gene: 6. The germline V gene encodes CDR1 SGHRS and CDR2 YFSETQ. For the CDR3, the DNA is TGCGCCAGCAGCCCGGCGGGACAGTTGAACACTGAAGCTTTCTTT. Its protein product is CASSPAGQLNTEAFF.

The chain uses TRBV7-2 and TRBJ2-1, with 10 nucleotides matching TRBD2. The V gene end was trimmed by 4 bases and the J gene end by 7 bases; junction bases not matched to a gene: 4. CDR3 length: 14 residues. Germline-derived CDR1 and CDR2 are SGHTA and FQGNSA. CDR3 bases: TGTGCCAGCAGCTCGACTAGCGGGTGGAATGAGCAGTTCTTC. This encodes CASSSTSGWNEQFF.

The chain uses TRBV5-6 and TRBJ2-7; 8 bases agree with TRBD2. Germline trimming cut 2 bases from V and 5 bases from J; bases unmatched to any gene: 9. The CDR3 spans 15 residues. From germline, CDR1 is SGHDT and CDR2 YYEEEE. The CDR3 bases are TGTGCCAGCAGCTTTGGGGTAGCGGGAAGTGACGAGCAGTACTTC. This gives the protein CASSFGVAGSDEQYF.

Only one count was recorded for this clone. The CDR3, as DNA: TGTGCCAGCAGCACCTCAAGGACAGGCCCGGAGGAGCAGTTCTTC. Translated, it gives CASSTSRTGPEEQFF. The rearrangement links TRBV7-9 to TRBJ2-1, with 7 bases identical to TRBD1. Germline loops: CDR1 SEHNR, CDR2 FQNEAQ (reference sequence). With 5 bases clipped from V and 10 bases from J, the junction kept 14 bases outside the gene matches. This CDR3 contains 15 residues.

The chain joins TRBV30 to TRBJ1-6; TRBD1 is a possible D gene (6 bases). The ends were cut back, 4 bases at V and 10 bases at J, with 17 bases in the middle. The CDR3 has 14 amino acids. The germline CDR1 and CDR2 sequences are GTSNPN and SVGIG (reference sequence). CDR3 sequence (DNA): TGTGCCTGGAACGCTGTGAATACAGGGTCACCCCTCCACTTT. Its protein is CAWNAVNTGSPLHF.

In nucleotides, the CDR3 is TGTGCCAGCAGTTACTCGAGGAGTTCTGGCTACACCTTC. The encoded protein is CASSYSRSSGYTF. The chain recombines TRBV6-2 or TRBV6-3 with TRBJ1-2; D is ambiguous. The CDR3 spans 13 residues. V was clipped by 0 bases and J by 7 bases, with 9 bases between them. Germline CDR1 reads MNHEY; CDR2 reads SVGEGT.

Concerning this clone itself: Other DNA sequences in this sample translate to the same CDR3. The V gene is TRBV29-1, the J gene TRBJ1-4; tentatively, D is TRBD1 (6 bases). Germline CDR1 SQVTM, CDR2 ANQGSEA. The CDR3 consists of 12 residues. The ends were cut back, 4 bases at V and 8 bases at J, with 11 bases in the middle. CDR3 protein: CSVGQGNEKLFF. The DNA for the CDR3 is TGCAGCGTTGGGCAGGGGAACGAAAAACTGTTTTTT.

J is TRBJ1-5 and V is TRBV30; 7 bases match TRBD1. Germline CDR1 and CDR2: GTSNPN and SVGIG (reference sequence). The J segment lost 4 bases and the V segment lost 1 base, leaving 10 bases of the junction unmatched. The CDR3 loop spans 16 amino acids. Here the CDR3 reads CAWSGQGPRTNQPQHF. The CDR3 coding sequence is TGTGCCTGGAGTGGACAGGGTCCAAGAACAAATCAGCCCCAGCATTTT.

The chain recombines TRBV6-6 with TRBJ1-1, with 12 positions matching TRBD1. The CDR3 contains 17 residues. With V trimmed by 5 bases and J by 4 bases, 11 bases remained unmatched. From germline, CDR1 is MNHNY and CDR2 SVGAGI (reference sequence). The chain's CDR3 is CASSRGQGALLATEAFF. The CDR3 DNA is TGTGCCAGCAGTCGGGGACAGGGGGCGCTTTTGGCCACTGAAGCTTTCTTT.

This sequence joins TRBV6-5 and TRBJ2-5, with TRBD2 matching 10 bases. This CDR3 contains 15 residues. Per germline, CDR1 MNHEY and CDR2 SVGAGI. The trim removed 6 bases at V and 0 bases at J, leaving 4 bases unmatched. CDR3 loop: CASSPSGGDQETQYF. Here the CDR3 DNA reads TGTGCCAGCAGCCCCAGCGGGGGGGACCAAGAGACCCAGTACTTC.

This clone was detected only once. The chain is built from TRBV5-4 and TRBJ2-1, with a tentative D call TRBD1 (6 bases). Deletions cut 3 bases from V and 5 bases from J, with 12 bases between. CDR1 is SGHNT, CDR2 YYREEE, per germline (reference sequence). The CDR3 covers 14 residues. The CDR3 loop reads CASSSTGSHNEQFF. For the CDR3, the DNA is TGTGCCAGCAGCTCCACAGGGAGCCACAATGAGCAGTTCTTC.

The chain carries TRBV5-4 and TRBJ2-5, with TRBD1 as a possible D gene (6 bases). With 0 bases removed from V and 5 bases from J, the gap between germline ends came to 11 bases. Germline V gene lookup returns CDR1 SGHNT and CDR2 YYREEE (reference sequence). The CDR3 loop spans 14 amino acids. The CDR3 bases are TGTGCCAGCAGCTTGGGGGGGCAGAGTGAGACCCAGTACTTC. Translated: CASSLGGQSETQYF. Full variable domain (rest looked up from reference TRBV5-4 and TRBJ2-5): ETGVTQSPTHLIKTRGQQVTLRCSSQSGHNTVSWYQQALGQGPQFIFQYYREEENGRGNFPPRFSGLQFPNYSSELNVNALELDDSALYLCASSLGGQSETQYFGPGTRLLVL.

This clone was seen only a few times. This chain uses TRBV19 with TRBJ1-5, with TRBD1 identical over 10 bases. The CDR3 covers 18 residues. Germline values: CDR1 LNHDA, CDR2 SQIVND (reference sequence). The J segment lost 2 bases and the V segment lost 6 bases, leaving 13 bases of the junction unmatched. CDR3 amino acids: CASRLSDRGRGGNQPQHF. CDR3 coding DNA: TGTGCCAGTAGGTTGTCCGACAGGGGGCGCGGTGGCAATCAGCCCCAGCATTTT.

To note about this clone: The sample holds other DNA sequences that translate to the same CDR3. The chain uses TRBV18 and TRBJ2-2; D is uncertain. Germline lookup yields CDR1 KGHSH and CDR2 LQKENI. CDR3 size: 12 residues. V was pared by 4 bases and J by 4 bases, with 4 bases between. The CDR3 region is CASSLRTGELFF. The CDR3 coding sequence is TGTGCCAGCTCACTCCGCACCGGGGAGCTGTTTTTT.

This clone was seen more than once but under ten times. This CDR3 is CASSFLPGLGSYEQYF. In nucleotides, the CDR3 is TGTGCCAGCAGTTTTCTCCCGGGACTCGGGTCCTACGAGCAGTACTTC. This chain links TRBV28 with TRBJ2-7; D possibly corresponds to TRBD2 (6 bases). Germline V lookup: CDR1 MDHEN, CDR2 SYDVKM. V lost 3 bases, J lost 1 base, and 16 bases lay in between. There are 16 residues in the CDR3.

V gene TRBV5-8 combines with J gene TRBJ2-3, with D uncertain. Deletions cut 5 bases from V and 6 bases from J, with 10 bases between. This CDR3 spans 12 amino acids. CDR1 is SGHTS, CDR2 YDEGEE, per germline. The CDR3 sequence: CASRLLGDTQYF. As DNA, the CDR3 is TGTGCCAGCAGATTGTTGGGCGATACGCAGTATTTT. The whole variable domain, remainder taken from reference TRBV5-8 and TRBJ2-3, is EAGVTQSPTHLIKTRGQQATLRCSPISGHTSVYWYQQALGLGLQFLLWYDEGEERNRGNFPPRFSGRQFPNYSSELNVNALELEDSALYLCASRLLGDTQYFGPGTRLTVL.

V gene TRBV3-1 (or the pseudogene TRBV3-2) combines with J gene TRBJ2-3, with D perhaps matching TRBD1 (6 bases). The germline V and J ends were trimmed by 4 bases and 1 base, with 9 bases remaining between them. The CDR3 has 14 amino acids. The V gene's germline CDR1 is LGHDT and CDR2 YNNKEL (reference sequence). In DNA form, the CDR3 reads TGTGCCAGCAGCCGGGGGCGAGGCACAGATACGCAGTATTTT. Translation gives CASSRGRGTDTQYF.

This clone was observed a handful of times. V gene TRBV6-5 combines with J gene TRBJ1-2; 9 bases map to TRBD1. The CDR3 is made up of 13 amino acids. Germline CDR1 MNHEY, CDR2 SVGAGI. J was trimmed by 5 bases and V by 2 bases; bases with no gene match: 0. CDR3 in amino acids: CASSYDRGYGYTF. In DNA form, the CDR3 reads TGTGCCAGCAGTTACGACAGGGGGTATGGCTACACCTTC.

The rearrangement joins TRBV3-1 (or the pseudogene TRBV3-2) to TRBJ1-1; 9 nucleotides align to TRBD1. Trimming removed 6 bases from V and 8 bases from J; junction bases left unmatched: 1. Germline CDR1 reads LGHDT; CDR2 reads YNNKEL (reference sequence). The CDR3 runs 11 residues. In DNA form, the CDR3 reads TGTGCCAGCAGAGGACAGGGGGAAGCTTTCTTT. As protein: CASRGQGEAFF.

The CDR3 protein is CASSRLAGGRDTQYF. CDR3 sequence (DNA): TGTGCCAGCAGCCGACTAGCGGGGGGGAGAGATACGCAGTATTTT. This chain uses TRBV3-1 (or the pseudogene TRBV3-2) with TRBJ2-3; 14 bases agree with TRBD2. CDR1 LGHDT and CDR2 YNNKEL come from the germline V gene (reference sequence). Unmatched junction bases numbered 2, after V lost 4 bases and J lost 5 bases. The CDR3 contains 15 residues.

The chain joins TRBV7-8 to TRBJ1-2, with TRBD1 as a possible D gene (5 bases). From germline, CDR1 is SGHVS and CDR2 FQNEAQ. The CDR3 is made up of 12 amino acids. The ends were cut back, 1 base at V and 6 bases at J, with 6 bases in the middle. The CDR3 loop is CASSLGGDGYTF. The CDR3 coding sequence is TGTGCCAGCAGCTTAGGGGGGGATGGCTACACCTTC. Looking up the rest from reference TRBV7-8 and TRBJ1-2 gives the full variable domain: GAGVSQSPRYKVAKRGQDVALRCDPISGHVSLFWYQQALGQGPEFLTYFQNEAQLDKSGLPSDRFFAERPEGSVSTLKIQRTQQEDSAVYLCASSLGGDGYTFGSGTRLTVV.

The chain carries TRBV6-5 and TRBJ2-5, with TRBD2 matching 8 bases. The CDR3 is 15 residues long. Per germline, CDR1 MNHEY and CDR2 SVGAGI. Unmatched junction bases numbered 6, after V lost 4 bases and J lost 2 bases. The CDR3 DNA follows: TGTGCCAGCAGTTCTGGACTAGCCAGTCAAGAGACCCAGTACTTC. This encodes CASSSGLASQETQYF.